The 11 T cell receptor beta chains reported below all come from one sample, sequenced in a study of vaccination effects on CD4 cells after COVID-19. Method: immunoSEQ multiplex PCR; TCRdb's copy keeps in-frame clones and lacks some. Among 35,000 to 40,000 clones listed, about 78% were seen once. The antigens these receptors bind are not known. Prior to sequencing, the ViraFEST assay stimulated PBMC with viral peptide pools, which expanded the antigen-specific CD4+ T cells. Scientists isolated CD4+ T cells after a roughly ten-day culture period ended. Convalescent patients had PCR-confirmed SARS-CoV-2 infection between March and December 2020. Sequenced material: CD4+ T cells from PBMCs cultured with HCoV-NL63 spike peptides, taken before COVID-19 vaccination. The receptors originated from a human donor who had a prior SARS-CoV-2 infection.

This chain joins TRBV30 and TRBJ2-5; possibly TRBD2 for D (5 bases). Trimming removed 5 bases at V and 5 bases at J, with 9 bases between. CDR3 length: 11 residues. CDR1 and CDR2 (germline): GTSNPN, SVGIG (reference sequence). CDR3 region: CAWGSFETQYF. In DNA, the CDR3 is TGTGCCTGGGGGAGTTTTGAGACCCAGTACTTC.

This CDR3 is CATRATGEDYGYTF. The CDR3 DNA follows: TGTGCCACCAGAGCCACAGGGGAGGACTATGGCTACACCTTC. The genes are TRBV24-1 and TRBJ1-2, with 7 bases identical to TRBD1. V lost 7 bases, J lost 3 bases, and 7 bases stayed unmatched. The V gene's germline CDR1 is KGHDR and CDR2 SFDVKD. The CDR3 spans 14 residues.

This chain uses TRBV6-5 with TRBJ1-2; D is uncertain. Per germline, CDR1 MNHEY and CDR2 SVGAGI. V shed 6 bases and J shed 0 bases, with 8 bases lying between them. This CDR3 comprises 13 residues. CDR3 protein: CASSPASNYGYTF. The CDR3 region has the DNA TGTGCCAGCAGCCCCGCCTCTAACTATGGCTACACCTTC.

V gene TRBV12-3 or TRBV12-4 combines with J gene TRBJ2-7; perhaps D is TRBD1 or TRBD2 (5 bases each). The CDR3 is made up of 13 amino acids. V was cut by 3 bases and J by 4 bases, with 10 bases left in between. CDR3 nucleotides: TGTGCCAGCAGTTTCGGGGCAAGATACGAGCAGTACTTC. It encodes CASSFGARYEQYF.

CDR3 in DNA: TGTGCCAGCAGTTATTCCAACTATGGCTACACCTTC. It translates to CASSYSNYGYTF. This chain uses TRBV2 with TRBJ1-2, with no clear D. This CDR3 has 12 residues. Germline V gives CDR1 SNHLY, CDR2 FYNNEI. V was cut by 5 bases and J by 2 bases, with 6 bases left in between.

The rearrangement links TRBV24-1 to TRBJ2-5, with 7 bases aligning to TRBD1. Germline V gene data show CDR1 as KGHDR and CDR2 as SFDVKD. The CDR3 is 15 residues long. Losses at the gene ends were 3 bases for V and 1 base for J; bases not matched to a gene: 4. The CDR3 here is CATSDRTGFQETQYF. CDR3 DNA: TGTGCCACCAGTGATCGGACAGGTTTCCAAGAGACCCAGTACTTC.

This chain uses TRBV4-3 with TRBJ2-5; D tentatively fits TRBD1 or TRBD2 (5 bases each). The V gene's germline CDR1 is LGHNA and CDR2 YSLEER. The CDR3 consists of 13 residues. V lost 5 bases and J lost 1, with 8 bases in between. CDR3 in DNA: TGCGCCAGCAGCGGGACCATCCAAGAGACCCAGTACTTC. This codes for CASSGTIQETQYF.

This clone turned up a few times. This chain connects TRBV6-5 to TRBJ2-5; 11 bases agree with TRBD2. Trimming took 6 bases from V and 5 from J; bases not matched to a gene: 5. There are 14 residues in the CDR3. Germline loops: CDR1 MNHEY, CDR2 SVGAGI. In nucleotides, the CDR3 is TGTGCCAGCAGAATGGGACTAGCGGCGGAGACCCAGTACTTC. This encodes CASRMGLAAETQYF.

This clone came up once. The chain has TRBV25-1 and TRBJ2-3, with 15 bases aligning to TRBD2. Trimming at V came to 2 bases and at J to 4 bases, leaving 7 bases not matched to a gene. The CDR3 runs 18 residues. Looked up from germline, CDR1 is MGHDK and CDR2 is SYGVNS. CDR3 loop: CASSEGLAGGPPPDTQYF. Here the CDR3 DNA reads TGTGCCAGCAGTGAAGGACTAGCGGGGGGGCCCCCCCCAGATACGCAGTATTTT.

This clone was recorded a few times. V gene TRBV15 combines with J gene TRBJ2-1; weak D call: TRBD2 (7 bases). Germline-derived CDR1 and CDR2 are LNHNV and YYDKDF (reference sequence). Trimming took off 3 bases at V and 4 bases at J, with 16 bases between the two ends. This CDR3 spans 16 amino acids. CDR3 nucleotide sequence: TGTGCCACCAGCAGGGACTGGGGGCGGGGGTACAATGAGCAGTTCTTC. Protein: CATSRDWGRGYNEQFF. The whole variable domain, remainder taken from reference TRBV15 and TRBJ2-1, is DAMVIQNPRYQVTQFGKPVTLSCSQTLNHNVMYWYQQKSSQAPKLLFHYYDKDFNNEADTPDNFQSRRPNTSFCFLDIRSPGLGDTAMYLCATSRDWGRGYNEQFFGPGTRLTVL.

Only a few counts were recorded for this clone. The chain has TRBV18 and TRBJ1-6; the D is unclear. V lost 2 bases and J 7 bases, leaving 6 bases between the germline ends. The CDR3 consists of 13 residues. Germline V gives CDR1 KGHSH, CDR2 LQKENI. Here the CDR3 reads CASSPASNSPLHF. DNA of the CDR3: TGTGCCAGCTCACCAGCCAGCAATTCACCCCTCCACTTT.